This T cell receptor (beta chain) was sequenced in a study of blood T cells in healthy people across ages. Using a J-beta primer mix together with a sample-barcoded 5' primer, a second PCR was run for about 6 to 12 cycles. TCRdb reprocessed the 5' RACE reads via MiXCR and lists one record per CDR3 protein. The sample lists roughly 2 million distinct CDR3 sequences; just under 50% were seen once. V gave up 4 bases and J gave up 1 base, with 14 bases separating them. CDR3 length: 15 amino acids. Germline V gene data show CDR1 as SGHRS and CDR2 as YFSETQ. The chain employs TRBV5-1 and TRBJ2-5; possibly TRBD1 for D (6 bases). This clonotype was obtained from a woman in her thirties or forties in good health. The specimen sequenced was blood. The CDR3 protein is CASSAAQGVQETQYF. CDR3 sequence (DNA): TGCGCCAGCAGCGCCGCACAGGGCGTCCAAGAGACCCAGTACTTC.